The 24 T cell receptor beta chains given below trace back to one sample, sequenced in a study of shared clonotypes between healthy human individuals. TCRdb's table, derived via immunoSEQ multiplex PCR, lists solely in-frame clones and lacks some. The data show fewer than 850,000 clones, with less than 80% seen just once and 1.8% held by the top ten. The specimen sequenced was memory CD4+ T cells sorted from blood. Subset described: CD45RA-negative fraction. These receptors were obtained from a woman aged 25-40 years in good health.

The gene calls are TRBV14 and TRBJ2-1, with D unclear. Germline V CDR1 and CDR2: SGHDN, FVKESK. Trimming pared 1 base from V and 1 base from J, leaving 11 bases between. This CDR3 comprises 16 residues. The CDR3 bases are TGTGCCAGCAGCCAAGTTGGCTCCCCGTCCTACAATGAGCAGTTCTTC. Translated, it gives CASSQVGSPSYNEQFF.

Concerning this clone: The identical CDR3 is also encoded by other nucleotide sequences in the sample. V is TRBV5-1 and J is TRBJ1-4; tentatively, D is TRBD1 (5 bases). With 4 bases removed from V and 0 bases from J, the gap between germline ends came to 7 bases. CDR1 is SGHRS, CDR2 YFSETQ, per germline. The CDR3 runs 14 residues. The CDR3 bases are TGCGCCAGCAGCCTAGGGGCAACTAATGAAAAACTGTTTTTT. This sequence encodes CASSLGATNEKLFF. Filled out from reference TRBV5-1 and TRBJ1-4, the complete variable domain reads KAGVTQTPRYLIKTRGQQVTLSCSPISGHRSVSWYQQTPGQGLQFLFEYFSETQRNKGNFPGRFSGRQFSNSRSEMNVSTLELGDSALYLCASSLGATNEKLFFGSGTQLSVL.

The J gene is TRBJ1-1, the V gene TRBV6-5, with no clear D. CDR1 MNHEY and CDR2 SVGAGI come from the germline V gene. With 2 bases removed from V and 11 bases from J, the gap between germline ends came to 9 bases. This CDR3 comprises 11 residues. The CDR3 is CASSYQGSAFF. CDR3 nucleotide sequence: TGTGCCAGCAGTTACCAAGGCAGTGCTTTCTTT.

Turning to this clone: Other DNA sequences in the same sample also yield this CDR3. The CDR3 region has the DNA TGCGCCAGCAGCCAGGGGAGCTCCTACGAGCAGTACTTC. It translates to CASSQGSSYEQYF. The chain carries TRBV5-1 and TRBJ2-7; weak D call: TRBD1 (6 bases). In germline, CDR1 is SGHRS, CDR2 YFSETQ. The CDR3 is 13 amino acids. Trimming cost V 4 bases and J 0 bases, with 8 bases left between them.

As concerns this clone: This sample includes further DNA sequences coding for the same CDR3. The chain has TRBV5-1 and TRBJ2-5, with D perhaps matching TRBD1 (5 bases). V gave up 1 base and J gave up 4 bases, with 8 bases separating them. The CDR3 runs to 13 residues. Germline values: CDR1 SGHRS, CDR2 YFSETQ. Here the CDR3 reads CASSLLDRETQYF. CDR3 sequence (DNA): TGCGCCAGCAGCTTGTTAGACAGAGAGACCCAGTACTTC.

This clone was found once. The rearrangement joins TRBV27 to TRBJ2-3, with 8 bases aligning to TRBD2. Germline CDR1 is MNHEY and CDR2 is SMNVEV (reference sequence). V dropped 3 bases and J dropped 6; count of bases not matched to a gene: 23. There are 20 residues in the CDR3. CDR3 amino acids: CASSFRQTAAGELRRDTQYF. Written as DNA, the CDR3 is TGTGCCAGCAGTTTCCGCCAAACCGCAGCGGGAGAGTTACGCCGCGATACGCAGTATTTT.

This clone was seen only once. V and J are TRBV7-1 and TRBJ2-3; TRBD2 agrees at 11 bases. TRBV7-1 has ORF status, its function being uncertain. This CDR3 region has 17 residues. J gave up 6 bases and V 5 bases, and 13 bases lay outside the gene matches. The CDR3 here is CASSPSLLAGVVDTQYF. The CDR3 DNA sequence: TGTGCCAGCAGCCCAAGCTTACTAGCGGGAGTTGTGGATACGCAGTATTTT.

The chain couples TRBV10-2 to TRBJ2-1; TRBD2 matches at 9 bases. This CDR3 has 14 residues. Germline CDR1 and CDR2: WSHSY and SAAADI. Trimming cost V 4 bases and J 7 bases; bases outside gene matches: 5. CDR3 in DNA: TGCGCCAGCAGTGCCCTAGCGGGGACAAATGAGCAGTTCTTC. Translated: CASSALAGTNEQFF.

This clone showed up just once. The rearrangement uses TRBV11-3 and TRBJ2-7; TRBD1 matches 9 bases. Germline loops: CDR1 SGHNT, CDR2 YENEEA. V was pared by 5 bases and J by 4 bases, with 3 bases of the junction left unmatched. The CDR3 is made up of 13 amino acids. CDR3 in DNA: TGTGCCAGCAGCAGGGGGACAGGGTACGAGCAGTACTTC. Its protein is CASSRGTGYEQYF.

The CDR3 spells CASSLEALGNEQFF. The CDR3 DNA follows: TGCGCCAGCAGCTTGGAGGCTCTAGGCAATGAGCAGTTCTTC. The chain combines TRBV5-1 with TRBJ2-1; D remains unclear. The CDR3 consists of 14 residues. The germline gives CDR1 SGHRS, CDR2 YFSETQ. V dropped 0 bases and J dropped 6 bases, with 10 bases sitting between them.

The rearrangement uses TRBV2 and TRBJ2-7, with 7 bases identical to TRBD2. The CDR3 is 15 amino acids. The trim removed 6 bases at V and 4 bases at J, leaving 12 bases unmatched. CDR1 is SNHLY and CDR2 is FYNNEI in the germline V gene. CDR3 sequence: CASRGGLGFSYEQYF. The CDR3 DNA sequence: TGTGCCAGCAGGGGCGGACTAGGCTTTTCGTACGAGCAGTACTTC.

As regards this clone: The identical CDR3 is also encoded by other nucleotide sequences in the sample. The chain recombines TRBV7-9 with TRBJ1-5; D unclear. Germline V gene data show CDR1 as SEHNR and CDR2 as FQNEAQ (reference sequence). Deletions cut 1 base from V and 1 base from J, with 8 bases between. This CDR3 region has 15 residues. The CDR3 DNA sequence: TGTGCCAGCAGCTTAGAAGGGTTAAGCAATCAGCCCCAGCATTTT. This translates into CASSLEGLSNQPQHF. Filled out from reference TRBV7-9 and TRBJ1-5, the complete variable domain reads DTGVSQNPRHKITKRGQNVTFRCDPISEHNRLYWYRQTLGQGPEFLTYFQNEAQLEKSRLLSDRFSAERPKGSFSTLEIQRTEQGDSAMYLCASSLEGLSNQPQHFGDGTRLSIL.

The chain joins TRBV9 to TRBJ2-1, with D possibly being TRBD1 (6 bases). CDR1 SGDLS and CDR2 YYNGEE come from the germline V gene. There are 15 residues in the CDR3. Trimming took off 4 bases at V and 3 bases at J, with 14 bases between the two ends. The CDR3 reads CASSLRDNLYNEQFF. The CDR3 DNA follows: TGTGCCAGCAGCCTCCGGGACAACCTCTACAATGAGCAGTTCTTC.

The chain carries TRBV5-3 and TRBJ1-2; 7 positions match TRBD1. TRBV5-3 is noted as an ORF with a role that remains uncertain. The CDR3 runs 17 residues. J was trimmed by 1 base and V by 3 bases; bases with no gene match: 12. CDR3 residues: CARSSGQWRPFNYGYTF. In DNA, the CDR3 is TGTGCCAGAAGCTCGGGACAGTGGCGTCCATTTAACTATGGCTACACCTTC.

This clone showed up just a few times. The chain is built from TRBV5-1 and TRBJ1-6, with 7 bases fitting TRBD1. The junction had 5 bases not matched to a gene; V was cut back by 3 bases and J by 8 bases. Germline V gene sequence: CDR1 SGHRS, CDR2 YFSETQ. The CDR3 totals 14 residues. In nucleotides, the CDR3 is TGCGCCAGCAGCTCGACAGGGTTGCATTCACCCCTCCACTTT. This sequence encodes CASSSTGLHSPLHF.

CDR3 in amino acids: CASSDWDRGDYGYTF. In DNA, the CDR3 is TGTGCCAGCAGTGACTGGGACAGGGGCGACTATGGCTACACCTTC. The V and J genes are TRBV2 and TRBJ1-2; the match to TRBD1 covers 10 bases. CDR1 and CDR2 from the germline V gene are SNHLY and FYNNEI. Germline trimming cut 3 bases from V and 3 bases from J; bases unmatched to any gene: 4. The CDR3 extends over 15 amino acids.

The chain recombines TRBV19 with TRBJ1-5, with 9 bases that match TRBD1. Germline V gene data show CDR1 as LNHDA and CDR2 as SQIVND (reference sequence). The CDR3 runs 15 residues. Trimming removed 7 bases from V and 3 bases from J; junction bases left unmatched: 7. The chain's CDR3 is CASTPTGGNNQPQHF. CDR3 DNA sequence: TGTGCCAGTACCCCGACAGGGGGAAACAATCAGCCCCAGCATTTT.

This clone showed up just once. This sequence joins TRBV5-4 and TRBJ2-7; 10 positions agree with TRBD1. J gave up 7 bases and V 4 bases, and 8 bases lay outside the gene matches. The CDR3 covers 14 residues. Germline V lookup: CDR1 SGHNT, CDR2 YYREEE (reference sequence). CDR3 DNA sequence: TGTGCCAGCAGCCAAGCTGACAGGGGGCTTGAGCAGTACTTC. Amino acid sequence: CASSQADRGLEQYF. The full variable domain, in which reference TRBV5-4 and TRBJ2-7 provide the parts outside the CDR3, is ETGVTQSPTHLIKTRGQQVTLRCSSQSGHNTVSWYQQALGQGPQFIFQYYREEENGRGNFPPRFSGLQFPNYSSELNVNALELDDSALYLCASSQADRGLEQYFGPGTRLTVT.

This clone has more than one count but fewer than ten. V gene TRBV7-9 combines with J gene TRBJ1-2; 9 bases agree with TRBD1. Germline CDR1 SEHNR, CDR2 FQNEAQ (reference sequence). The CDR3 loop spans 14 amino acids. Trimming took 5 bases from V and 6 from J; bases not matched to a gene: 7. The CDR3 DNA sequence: TGTGCCAGCAGCCGGGACAGGGTTGTAGATGGCTACACCTTC. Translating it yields CASSRDRVVDGYTF.

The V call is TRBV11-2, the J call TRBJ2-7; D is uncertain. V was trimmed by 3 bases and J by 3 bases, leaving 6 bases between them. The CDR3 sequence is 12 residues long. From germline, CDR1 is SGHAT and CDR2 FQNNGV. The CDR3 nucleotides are TGTGCCAGCAGCTTCCTAGACTACGAGCAGTACTTC. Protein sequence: CASSFLDYEQYF.

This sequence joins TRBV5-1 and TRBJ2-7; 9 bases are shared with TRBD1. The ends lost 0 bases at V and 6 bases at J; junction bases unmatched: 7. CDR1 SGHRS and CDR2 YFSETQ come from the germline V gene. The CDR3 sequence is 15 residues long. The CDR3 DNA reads TGCGCCAGCAGCTTGGTTGGGACAGGGTCTGGCGAGCAGTACTTC. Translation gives CASSLVGTGSGEQYF. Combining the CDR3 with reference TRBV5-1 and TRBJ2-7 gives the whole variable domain KAGVTQTPRYLIKTRGQQVTLSCSPISGHRSVSWYQQTPGQGLQFLFEYFSETQRNKGNFPGRFSGRQFSNSRSEMNVSTLELGDSALYLCASSLVGTGSGEQYFGPGTRLTVT.

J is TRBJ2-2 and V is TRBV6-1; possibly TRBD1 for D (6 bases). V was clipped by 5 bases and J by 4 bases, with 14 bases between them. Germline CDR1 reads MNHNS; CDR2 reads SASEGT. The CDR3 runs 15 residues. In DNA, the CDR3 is TGTGCCAGCAGTCTCGACAGGTCGAGCACCGGGGAGCTGTTTTTT. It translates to CASSLDRSSTGELFF.

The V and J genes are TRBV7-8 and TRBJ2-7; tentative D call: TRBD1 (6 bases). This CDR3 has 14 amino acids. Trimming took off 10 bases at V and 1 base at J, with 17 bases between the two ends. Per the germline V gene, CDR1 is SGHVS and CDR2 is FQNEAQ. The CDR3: CATGQGLHSYEQYF. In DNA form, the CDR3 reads TGTGCCACCGGGCAGGGGTTACATTCCTACGAGCAGTACTTC.

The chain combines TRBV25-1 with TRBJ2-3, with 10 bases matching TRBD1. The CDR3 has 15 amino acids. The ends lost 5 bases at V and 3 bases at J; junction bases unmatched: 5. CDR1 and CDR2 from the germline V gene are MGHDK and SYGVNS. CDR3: CASSKGQGMTDTQYF. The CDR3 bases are TGTGCCAGCAGTAAGGGACAGGGGATGACAGATACGCAGTATTTT.